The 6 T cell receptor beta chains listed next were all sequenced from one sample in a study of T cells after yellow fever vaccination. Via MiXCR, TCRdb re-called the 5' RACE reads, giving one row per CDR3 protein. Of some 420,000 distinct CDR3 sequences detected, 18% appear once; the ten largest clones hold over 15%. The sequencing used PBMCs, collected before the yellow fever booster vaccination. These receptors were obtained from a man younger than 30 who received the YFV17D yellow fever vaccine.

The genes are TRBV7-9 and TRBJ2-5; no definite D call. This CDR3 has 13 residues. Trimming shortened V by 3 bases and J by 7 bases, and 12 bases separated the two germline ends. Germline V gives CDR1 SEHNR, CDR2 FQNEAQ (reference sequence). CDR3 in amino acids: CASSFSPFGTQYF. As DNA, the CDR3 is TGTGCCAGCAGCTTCTCCCCCTTTGGGACCCAGTACTTC.

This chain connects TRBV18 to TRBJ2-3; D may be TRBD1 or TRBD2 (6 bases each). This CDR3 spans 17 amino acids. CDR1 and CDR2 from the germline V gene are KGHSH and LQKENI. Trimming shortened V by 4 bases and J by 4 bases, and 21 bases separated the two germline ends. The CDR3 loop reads CASSLIQRGPEADTQYF. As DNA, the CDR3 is TGTGCCAGCTCACTAATCCAACGGGGGCCCGAGGCAGATACGCAGTATTTT.

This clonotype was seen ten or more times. This CDR3 is CASSLYRREQYF. CDR3 coding DNA: TGTGCCAGCAGTTTGTACAGGAGAGAGCAGTACTTC. The gene calls are TRBV28 and TRBJ2-7; D is perhaps TRBD1 (5 bases). The CDR3 is 12 residues long. Looked up from germline, CDR1 is MDHEN and CDR2 is SYDVKM. The V gene lost 3 bases and the J gene lost 7 bases, with 10 bases spanning the gap.

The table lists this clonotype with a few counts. DNA for the CDR3: TGCAGTGTTTCTGAGGGAACGAGCAATCAGCCCCAGCATTTT. Translated, it gives CSVSEGTSNQPQHF. The gene calls are TRBV20-1 and TRBJ1-5, with D uncertain. Looked up from germline, CDR1 is DFQATT and CDR2 is SNEGSKA (reference sequence). V was trimmed by 7 bases and J by 1 base, leaving 14 bases between them. This CDR3 is built from 14 residues.

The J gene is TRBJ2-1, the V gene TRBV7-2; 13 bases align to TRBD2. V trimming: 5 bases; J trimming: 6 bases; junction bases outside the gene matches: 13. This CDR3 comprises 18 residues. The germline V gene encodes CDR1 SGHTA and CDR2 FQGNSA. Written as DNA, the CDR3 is TGTGCCAGCAGCCCCGGACTAGCGGGGGCCGTCGTGGGCAATGAGCAGTTCTTC. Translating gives CASSPGLAGAVVGNEQFF.

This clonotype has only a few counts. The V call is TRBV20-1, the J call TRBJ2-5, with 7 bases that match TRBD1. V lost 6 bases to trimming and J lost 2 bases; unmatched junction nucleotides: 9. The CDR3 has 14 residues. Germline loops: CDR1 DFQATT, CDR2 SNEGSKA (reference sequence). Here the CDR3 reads CSAGPGQRQETQYF. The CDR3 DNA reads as TGCAGTGCCGGTCCGGGACAGCGACAAGAGACCCAGTACTTC.